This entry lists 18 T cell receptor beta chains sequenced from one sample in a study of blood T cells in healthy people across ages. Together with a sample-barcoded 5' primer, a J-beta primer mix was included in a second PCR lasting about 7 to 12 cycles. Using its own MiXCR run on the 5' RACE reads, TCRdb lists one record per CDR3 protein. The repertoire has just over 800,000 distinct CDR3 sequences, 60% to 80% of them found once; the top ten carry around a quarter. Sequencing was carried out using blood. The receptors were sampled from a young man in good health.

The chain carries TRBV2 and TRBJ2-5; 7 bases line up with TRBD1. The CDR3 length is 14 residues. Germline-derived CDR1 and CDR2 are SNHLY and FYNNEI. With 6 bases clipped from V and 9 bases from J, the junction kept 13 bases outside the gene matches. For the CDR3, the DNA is TGTGCCAGCAGACCCGGGACAGCCGTCCAGGCCCAGTACTTC. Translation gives CASRPGTAVQAQYF.

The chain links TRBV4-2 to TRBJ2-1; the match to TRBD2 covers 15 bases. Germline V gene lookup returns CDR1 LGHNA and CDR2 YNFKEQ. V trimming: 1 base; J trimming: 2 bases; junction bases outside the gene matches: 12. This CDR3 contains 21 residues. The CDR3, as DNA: TGTGCCAGCAGCCAAGTTTTGGGACTAGCGGGGGGCGCTTCAACCTACAATGAGCAGTTCTTC. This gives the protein CASSQVLGLAGGASTYNEQFF.

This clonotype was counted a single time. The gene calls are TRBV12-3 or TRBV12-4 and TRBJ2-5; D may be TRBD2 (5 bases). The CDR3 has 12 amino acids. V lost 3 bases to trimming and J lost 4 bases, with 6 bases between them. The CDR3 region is CASSFLAETQYF. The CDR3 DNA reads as TGTGCCAGCAGTTTCCTAGCAGAGACCCAGTACTTC.

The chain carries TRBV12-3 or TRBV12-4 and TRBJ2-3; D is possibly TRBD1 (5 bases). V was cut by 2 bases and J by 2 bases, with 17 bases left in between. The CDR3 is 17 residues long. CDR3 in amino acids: CASSLRGWGRDTDTQYF. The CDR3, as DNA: TGTGCCAGCAGTTTAAGGGGCTGGGGCAGGGACACAGATACGCAGTATTTT.

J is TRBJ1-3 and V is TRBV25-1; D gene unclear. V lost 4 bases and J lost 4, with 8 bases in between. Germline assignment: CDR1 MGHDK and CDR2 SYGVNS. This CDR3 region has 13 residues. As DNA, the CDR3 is TGTGCCAGCAGTGCGGGAGGGGGAAACACCATATATTTT. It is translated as CASSAGGGNTIYF.

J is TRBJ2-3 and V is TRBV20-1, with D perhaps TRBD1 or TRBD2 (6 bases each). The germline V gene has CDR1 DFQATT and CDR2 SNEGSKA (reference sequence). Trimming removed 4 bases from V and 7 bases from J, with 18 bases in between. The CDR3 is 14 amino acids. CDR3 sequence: CSATVRGAPYTQYF. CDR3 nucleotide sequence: TGCAGTGCTACTGTGAGGGGGGCCCCATATACGCAGTATTTT.

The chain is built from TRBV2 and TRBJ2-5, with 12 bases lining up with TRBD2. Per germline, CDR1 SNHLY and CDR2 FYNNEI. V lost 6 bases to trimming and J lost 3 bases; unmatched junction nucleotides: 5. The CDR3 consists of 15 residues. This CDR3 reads CASRPSGGAKETQYF. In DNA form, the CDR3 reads TGTGCCAGCAGACCTAGCGGGGGGGCGAAAGAGACCCAGTACTTC.

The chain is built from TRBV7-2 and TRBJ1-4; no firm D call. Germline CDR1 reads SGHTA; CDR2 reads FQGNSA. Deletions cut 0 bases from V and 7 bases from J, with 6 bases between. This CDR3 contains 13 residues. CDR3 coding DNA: TGTGCCAGCAGCTTAGCAGAGGTTGAAAAACTGTTTTTT. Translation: CASSLAEVEKLFF.

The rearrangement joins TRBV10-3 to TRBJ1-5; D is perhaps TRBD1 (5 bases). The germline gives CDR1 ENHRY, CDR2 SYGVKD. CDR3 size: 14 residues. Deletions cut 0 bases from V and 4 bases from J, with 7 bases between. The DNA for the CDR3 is TGTGCCATCAGTGAGTCGCAGGGAAATCAGCCCCAGCATTTT. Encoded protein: CAISESQGNQPQHF.

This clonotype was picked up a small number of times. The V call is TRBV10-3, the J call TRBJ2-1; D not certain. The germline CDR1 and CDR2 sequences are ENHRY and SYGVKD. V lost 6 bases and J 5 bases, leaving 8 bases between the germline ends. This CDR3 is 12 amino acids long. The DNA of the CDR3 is TGTGCCATCAGAACCGGAAACAATGAGCAGTTCTTC. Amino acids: CAIRTGNNEQFF.

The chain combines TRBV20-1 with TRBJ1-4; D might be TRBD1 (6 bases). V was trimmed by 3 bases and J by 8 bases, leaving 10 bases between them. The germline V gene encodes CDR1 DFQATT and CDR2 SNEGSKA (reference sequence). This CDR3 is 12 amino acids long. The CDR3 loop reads CSARATGEKLFF. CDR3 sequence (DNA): TGCAGTGCTAGGGCTACAGGGGAAAAACTGTTTTTT.

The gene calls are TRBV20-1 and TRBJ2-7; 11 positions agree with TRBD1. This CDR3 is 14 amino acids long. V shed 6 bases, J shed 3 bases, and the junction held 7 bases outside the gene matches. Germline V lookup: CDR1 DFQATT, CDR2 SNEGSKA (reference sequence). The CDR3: CSAPGQGEDYEQYF. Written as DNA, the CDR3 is TGCAGTGCCCCGGGACAGGGGGAAGACTACGAGCAGTACTTC.

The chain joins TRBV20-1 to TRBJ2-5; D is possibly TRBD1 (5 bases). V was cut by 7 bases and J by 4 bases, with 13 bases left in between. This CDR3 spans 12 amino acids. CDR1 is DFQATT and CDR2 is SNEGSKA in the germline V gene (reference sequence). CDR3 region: CSVHGRAETQYF. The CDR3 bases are TGCAGTGTTCACGGCAGGGCAGAGACCCAGTACTTC.

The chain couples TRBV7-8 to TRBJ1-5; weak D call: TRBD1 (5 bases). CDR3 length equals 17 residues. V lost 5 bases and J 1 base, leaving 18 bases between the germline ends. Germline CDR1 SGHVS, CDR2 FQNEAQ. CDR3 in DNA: TGTGCCAGCAGCCTCAATTGGGACTTCCTGAGCAATCAGCCCCAGCATTTT. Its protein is CASSLNWDFLSNQPQHF.

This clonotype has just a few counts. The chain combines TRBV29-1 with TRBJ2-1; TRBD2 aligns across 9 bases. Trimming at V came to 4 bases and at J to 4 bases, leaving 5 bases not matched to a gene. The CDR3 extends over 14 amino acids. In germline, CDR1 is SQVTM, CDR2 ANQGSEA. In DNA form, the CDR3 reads TGCAGCGTTGCGCGAGCGGGGGGTTACAATGAGCAGTTCTTC. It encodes CSVARAGGYNEQFF.

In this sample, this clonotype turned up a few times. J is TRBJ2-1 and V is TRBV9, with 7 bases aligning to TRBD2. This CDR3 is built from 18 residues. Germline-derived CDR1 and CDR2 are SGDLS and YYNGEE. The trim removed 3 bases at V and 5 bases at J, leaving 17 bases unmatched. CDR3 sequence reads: CASSADPTVRGFNNEQFF. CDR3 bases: TGTGCCAGCAGCGCAGACCCAACGGTGCGGGGGTTCAACAATGAGCAGTTCTTC.

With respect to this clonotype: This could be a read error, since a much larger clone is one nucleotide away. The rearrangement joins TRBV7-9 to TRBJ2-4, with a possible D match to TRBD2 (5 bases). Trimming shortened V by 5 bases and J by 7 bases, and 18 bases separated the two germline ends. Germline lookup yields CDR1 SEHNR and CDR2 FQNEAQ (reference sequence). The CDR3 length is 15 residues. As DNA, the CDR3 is TGTGCCAGCAGCCGGCCGAGGAGGCTGGGTAACATTCAGTACTTC. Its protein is CASSRPRRLGNIQYF.

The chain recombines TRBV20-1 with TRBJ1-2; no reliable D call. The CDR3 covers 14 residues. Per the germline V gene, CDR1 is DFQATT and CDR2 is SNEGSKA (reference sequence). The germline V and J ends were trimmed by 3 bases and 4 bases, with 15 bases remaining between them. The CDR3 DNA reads TGCAGTGCTAGCCTTGGGAGTCCCGGCTATGGCTACACCTTC. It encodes CSASLGSPGYGYTF.